The 5 T cell receptor beta chains given below trace back to one sample, sequenced in a study of T cells in Graves' hyperthyroidism and ophthalmopathy. RNA transcripts were the template for amplifying TCR beta CDR3 regions. Using the HTBI primer set, a first-round RT-PCR was run on the TCR CDR3. Via MiXCR, TCRdb re-called the multiplex PCR reads, giving one row per CDR3 protein. Here the sample spans hundreds of thousands of distinct CDR3 sequences, just over 35% being singletons. The sample consisted of blood. The receptors were gathered from a woman aged 40 to 55 with Graves' hyperthyroidism.

This clonotype was detected many times. The chain is built from TRBV14 and TRBJ2-7; D might be TRBD1 or TRBD2, each matching 5 bases. Looked up from germline, CDR1 is SGHDN and CDR2 is FVKESK. Trimming shortened V by 4 bases and J by 2 bases, and 15 bases separated the two germline ends. The CDR3 covers 15 residues. CDR3 DNA: TGTGCCAGCAGCCTCGGGACCAATTACGCCTACGAGCAGTACTTC. This encodes CASSLGTNYAYEQYF.

This clonotype was found a few times. J is TRBJ2-6 and V is TRBV27; D not resolved. This CDR3 is 15 amino acids long. CDR1 MNHEY and CDR2 SMNVEV come from the germline V gene (reference sequence). Trimming removed 4 bases at V and 0 bases at J, with 7 bases between. CDR3 sequence: CASSSLFSGANVLTF. DNA for the CDR3: TGTGCCAGCAGTTCCCTATTCTCTGGGGCCAACGTCCTGACTTTC.

J is TRBJ1-4 and V is TRBV5-1, with 10 nucleotides matching TRBD1. The CDR3 extends over 14 amino acids. J was trimmed by 8 bases and V by 3 bases; bases with no gene match: 4. Germline V gives CDR1 SGHRS, CDR2 YFSETQ. The CDR3 spells CASSSRQGAEKLFF. For the CDR3, the DNA is TGCGCCAGCAGCTCGAGACAGGGGGCGGAAAAACTGTTTTTT.

This clonotype was seen ten or more times. The chain has TRBV25-1 and TRBJ1-1, with 7 bases that match TRBD1. The CDR3 is 15 residues long. CDR1 is MGHDK, CDR2 SYGVNS, per germline. V lost 3 bases to trimming and J lost 10 bases; unmatched junction nucleotides: 14. The CDR3: CASSDPRGGSFPAFF. CDR3 coding DNA: TGTGCCAGCAGTGATCCACGAGGGGGCTCCTTCCCAGCTTTCTTT.

V and J are TRBV11-2 and TRBJ1-5, with 9 bases identical to TRBD1. Germline V gene lookup returns CDR1 SGHAT and CDR2 FQNNGV. The CDR3 is made up of 18 amino acids. Trimming at V came to 2 bases and at J to 6 bases, leaving 14 bases not matched to a gene. CDR3 sequence (DNA): TGTGCCAGCAGCTTATTTCGGACAGGGGAGGTACGGAGTCAGCCCCAGCATTTT. This sequence encodes CASSLFRTGEVRSQPQHF.